Shown below are 5 T cell receptor beta chains from a single sample sequenced in a study of T-cell reconstitution after alpha-beta-depleted transplantation in children. Preparing the TCRbeta library involved the use of unique molecular identifiers. From the PCR reads, TCRdb called clonotypes with MiXCR, one entry per CDR3 protein. The sample has about 540,000 distinct CDR3 sequences; approximately 16% are singletons. Specimen: PBMCs from the stem cell graft donor, collected from the stem cell graft. The receptor source for this set is a human donor who donated a stem cell graft to a child with acute lymphoblastic leukemia.

The chain links TRBV5-1 to TRBJ2-5; D possibly uses TRBD1 or TRBD2 (5 bases each). Between the trimmed V and J ends, which lost 6 bases and 5 bases, there was a span of 17 bases. The CDR3 is made up of 14 amino acids. CDR1 is SGHRS, CDR2 YFSETQ, per germline. The CDR3, as DNA: TGCGCCAGCAATGAGGCTGAGGGGCAGGAGACCCAGTACTTC. Translating it yields CASNEAEGQETQYF. The full variable domain, in which reference TRBV5-1 and TRBJ2-5 provide the parts outside the CDR3, is KAGVTQTPRYLIKTRGQQVTLSCSPISGHRSVSWYQQTPGQGLQFLFEYFSETQRNKGNFPGRFSGRQFSNSRSEMNVSTLELGDSALYLCASNEAEGQETQYFGPGTRLLVL.

Only a few counts were recorded for this clonotype. The chain couples TRBV6-1 to TRBJ2-6, with 13 bases that match TRBD2. The CDR3 length is 17 residues. V gave up 7 bases and J gave up 1 base; unmatched junction bases: 4. Germline V lookup: CDR1 MNHNS, CDR2 SASEGT. CDR3 DNA sequence: TGTGCCAGCACCGAACTAGCGGGAGGGTCTGGGGCCAACGTCCTGACTTTC. Translated: CASTELAGGSGANVLTF.

The gene calls are TRBV5-1 and TRBJ1-1; D ambiguous. The germline V and J ends were trimmed by 3 bases and 1 base, with 7 bases remaining between them. The CDR3 is made up of 13 amino acids. Germline V gives CDR1 SGHRS, CDR2 YFSETQ. CDR3 coding DNA: TGCGCCAGCAGCTGGGGAACGAACACTGAAGCTTTCTTT. It codes for CASSWGTNTEAFF.

The chain carries TRBV12-3 or TRBV12-4 and TRBJ2-2; maybe TRBD2 (6 bases). CDR3 size: 14 residues. V was pared by 11 bases and J by 1 base, with 14 bases between. The DNA of the CDR3 is TGTGCCTTTCAATGGCGGGAGAACACCGGGGAGCTGTTTTTT. It encodes CAFQWRENTGELFF.

This clonotype was seen a few times. The chain is built from TRBV5-1 and TRBJ1-5; D is perhaps TRBD1 (5 bases). From germline, CDR1 is SGHRS and CDR2 YFSETQ. This CDR3 is built from 14 residues. V lost 4 bases and J lost 7, with 15 bases in between. The CDR3 DNA reads TGCGCCAGCAGCCTACTGCGGGGCGGGCAGCCCCAGCATTTT. Protein sequence: CASSLLRGGQPQHF.